The 10 T cell receptor beta chains reported below all come from one sample, sequenced in a study of T cells after yellow fever vaccination. MiXCR was run by TCRdb on the 5' RACE reads, yielding one entry per CDR3 protein. Of about 340,000 distinct CDR3 sequences in the sample, 8.5% to 9% are singletons; the top ten hold more than 15%. Sequencing was performed on PBMCs, taken on the day of the first yellow fever vaccination. The source of these receptors is a man aged 18 to 29 who received the YFV17D yellow fever vaccine.

This clonotype has ten or more counts. The chain uses TRBV5-1 and TRBJ1-1, with 9 positions matching TRBD1. This CDR3 has 16 amino acids. Trimming took 2 bases from V and 3 from J; bases not matched to a gene: 8. Germline V gene sequence: CDR1 SGHRS, CDR2 YFSETQ. The chain's CDR3 is CASSFGTGQWDTEAFF. CDR3 in DNA: TGCGCCAGCAGCTTCGGGACAGGGCAGTGGGACACTGAAGCTTTCTTT.

This clonotype was counted a few times. The J gene is TRBJ2-1, the V gene TRBV4-1, with TRBD2 as a possible D gene (5 bases). The CDR3 has 16 amino acids. Looked up from germline, CDR1 is MGHRA and CDR2 is YSYEKL. V shed 0 bases and J shed 0 bases, with 9 bases lying between them. The CDR3 DNA follows: TGCGCCAGCAGCCAAGAAAAACGGGGCTCCTACAATGAGCAGTTCTTC. It is translated as CASSQEKRGSYNEQFF.

The chain links TRBV6-1 to TRBJ2-6; 8 positions agree with TRBD1. The CDR3 has 18 amino acids. Germline V CDR1 and CDR2: MNHNS, SASEGT. The J segment lost 0 bases and the V segment lost 4 bases, leaving 8 bases of the junction unmatched. The CDR3 DNA follows: TGTGCCAGCAGTGCGCTGTACGGACAGGGCTCTGGGGCCAACGTCCTGACTTTC. Amino acid sequence: CASSALYGQGSGANVLTF.

V gene TRBV6-5 combines with J gene TRBJ1-4, with 7 bases matching TRBD1. The CDR3 is 16 amino acids. After removal of 0 bases from V and 0 bases from J, the junction contained 1 base not matched to a gene. Germline lookup yields CDR1 MNHEY and CDR2 SVGAGI. The CDR3 is CASSYSGTATNEKLFF. The CDR3 coding sequence is TGTGCCAGCAGTTACTCGGGGACAGCAACTAATGAAAAACTGTTTTTT.

This clonotype was recorded many times. V gene TRBV7-2 combines with J gene TRBJ1-2; a possible D gene is TRBD1 (5 bases). There are 14 residues in the CDR3. The V gene's germline CDR1 is SGHTA and CDR2 FQGNSA. Trimming removed 3 bases at V and 2 bases at J, with 10 bases between. This CDR3 is CASSFDRGNYGYTF. The CDR3 bases are TGTGCCAGCAGCTTTGACAGAGGAAACTATGGCTACACCTTC.

This clonotype was seen a few times. This rearrangement joins TRBV6-5 to TRBJ1-5, with D perhaps TRBD1 (5 bases). This CDR3 comprises 14 residues. Between the trimmed V and J ends, which lost 2 bases and 6 bases, there was a span of 11 bases. The germline CDR1 and CDR2 sequences are MNHEY and SVGAGI. The CDR3 region is CASSYGAVGQPQHF. CDR3 DNA: TGTGCCAGCAGTTACGGGGCAGTAGGTCAGCCCCAGCATTTT.

The chain joins TRBV4-2 to TRBJ2-2; D remains unclear. The germline gives CDR1 LGHNA, CDR2 YNFKEQ. V gave up 1 base and J gave up 3 bases, with 12 bases separating them. The CDR3 is 16 amino acids. The DNA of the CDR3 is TGTGCCAGCAGCCAAGTTTGGCCACCGGACACCGGGGAGCTGTTTTTT. This encodes CASSQVWPPDTGELFF.

This clonotype was detected only a few times. The V gene is TRBV7-6, the J gene TRBJ2-2, with a weak D call TRBD1 (6 bases). Germline CDR1 SGHVS, CDR2 FNYEAQ. V gave up 8 bases and J gave up 7 bases, with 17 bases separating them. This CDR3 contains 14 residues. The CDR3 spells CASRDTLRGGELFF. The DNA for the CDR3 is TGTGCCAGCCGGGACACTCTCAGGGGCGGGGAGCTGTTTTTT.

This clonotype has at least ten counts. The chain has TRBV7-9 and TRBJ1-1; a possible D gene is TRBD1 (5 bases). This CDR3 is built from 13 residues. The V gene lost 7 bases and the J gene lost 4 bases, with 13 bases spanning the gap. Germline CDR1 and CDR2: SEHNR and FQNEAQ (reference sequence). In DNA, the CDR3 is TGTGCCAGCAAAACAGGACGACTCACTGAAGCTTTCTTT. Amino acid sequence: CASKTGRLTEAFF.

This clonotype was seen more than once but under ten times. The V call is TRBV7-9, the J call TRBJ2-1, with 7 bases aligning to TRBD2. After removal of 1 base from V and 4 bases from J, the junction contained 4 bases not matched to a gene. The CDR3 is 15 residues long. Germline CDR1 and CDR2: SEHNR and FQNEAQ (reference sequence). The CDR3 DNA is TGTGCCAGCAGCTTAGAAGCGGGACTGTACAATGAGCAGTTCTTC. Translating it yields CASSLEAGLYNEQFF.